This passage covers 21 T cell receptor beta chains from one sample sequenced in a study of blood T cell repertoires in COVID-19. The protocol was immunoSEQ multiplex PCR, while the TCRdb copy is restricted to in-frame clones and leaves out a portion. Of 350,000 or so clones in the sample, nearly 90% were seen once. Sequencing was done on a sample of peripheral blood. These TCRs come from a young man with active or convalescent COVID-19.

The CDR3 loop reads CASRREKLFF. The DNA of the CDR3 is TGTGCCAGCAGGCGGGAAAAACTGTTTTTT. The chain uses TRBV28 and TRBJ1-4; D uncertain. CDR1 is MDHEN and CDR2 is SYDVKM in the germline V gene. V was trimmed by 6 bases and J by 8 bases, leaving 4 bases between them. The CDR3 covers 10 residues.

V usage is TRBV28 and J usage is TRBJ1-5, with D unclear. Germline CDR1 reads MDHEN; CDR2 reads SYDVKM. Trimming shortened V by 5 bases and J by 2 bases, and 19 bases separated the two germline ends. This CDR3 is built from 17 residues. The CDR3 is CASSLDFPRGGNQPQHF. DNA for the CDR3: TGTGCCAGCAGTCTGGATTTCCCTCGGGGAGGCAATCAGCCCCAGCATTTT. The full variable domain, with the rest looked up from reference TRBV28 and TRBJ1-5, is DVKVTQSSRYLVKRTGEKVFLECVQDMDHENMFWYRQDPGLGLRLIYFSYDVKMKEKGDIPEGYSVSREKKERFSLILESASTNQTSMYLCASSLDFPRGGNQPQHFGDGTRLSIL.

The chain employs TRBV7-9 and TRBJ1-1, with TRBD1 matching over 7 bases. Germline-derived CDR1 and CDR2 are SEHNR and FQNEAQ (reference sequence). J was trimmed by 1 base and V by 5 bases; bases with no gene match: 7. The CDR3 totals 15 residues. Here the CDR3 DNA reads TGTGCCAGCAGCGACACAGGGGCTGGGAACACTGAAGCTTTCTTT. Translation: CASSDTGAGNTEAFF.

This rearrangement joins TRBV6-5 to TRBJ2-3, with a possible D match to TRBD2 (6 bases). CDR1 and CDR2 (germline): MNHEY, SVGAGI. The CDR3 has 15 residues. Trimming took 6 bases from V and 3 from J, leaving 16 bases between them. CDR3 in DNA: TGTGCCAGCAGCAAGGGACTGACTGCTACAGATACGCAGTATTTT. This encodes CASSKGLTATDTQYF.

V is TRBV11-1 and J is TRBJ2-2; D gene unclear. Germline CDR1 SGHAT, CDR2 FQDESV (reference sequence). CDR3 length: 15 amino acids. Between the trimmed V and J ends, which lost 5 bases and 4 bases, there was a span of 14 bases. The CDR3: CASSPLPPGTGELFF. The CDR3 nucleotides read TGTGCCAGCAGCCCCCTCCCCCCAGGCACCGGGGAGCTGTTTTTT.

The rearrangement links TRBV3-1 (or the pseudogene TRBV3-2) to TRBJ1-3; no clear D gene. This CDR3 is 16 amino acids long. Trimming left V 1 base short and J 8 bases short, with 18 bases between. The germline CDR1 and CDR2 sequences are LGHDT and YNNKEL (reference sequence). CDR3 residues: CASSQGKRRPGDTIYF. The CDR3 DNA is TGTGCCAGCAGCCAAGGAAAGAGGCGACCCGGGGACACCATATATTTT.

V usage is TRBV6-1 and J usage is TRBJ2-1; possibly TRBD1 for D (5 bases). There are 16 residues in the CDR3. CDR1 and CDR2 (germline): MNHNS, SASEGT. The V end was cut by 2 bases, the J end by 6 bases, with 17 bases between. The DNA for the CDR3 is TGTGCCAGCAGTGAACCAGGGTCCCCCAAAAGCAATGAGCAGTTCTTC. Translated, it gives CASSEPGSPKSNEQFF.

CDR3: CASTYETQYF. CDR3 in DNA: TGTGCCAGCACCTACGAGACCCAGTACTTC. The V and J genes are TRBV5-8 and TRBJ2-5, with D uncertain. With 6 bases removed from V and 5 bases from J, the gap between germline ends came to 5 bases. Germline V gives CDR1 SGHTS, CDR2 YDEGEE. The CDR3 is 10 amino acids.

V is TRBV6-2 or TRBV6-3 and J is TRBJ2-7; 10 positions match TRBD1. This CDR3 contains 15 residues. The germline gives CDR1 MNHEY, CDR2 SVGEGT. Germline trimming cut 3 bases from V and 5 bases from J; bases unmatched to any gene: 7. The CDR3 is CASSYLGQGTHEQYF. The CDR3 nucleotides read TGTGCCAGCAGTTATCTGGGACAGGGGACCCACGAGCAGTACTTC.

DNA for the CDR3: TGTGCCAGCAGTTTCGGAGCGGGAGGGCCGCGGGAGACCCAGTACTTC. Protein sequence: CASSFGAGGPRETQYF. The chain recombines TRBV6-6 with TRBJ2-5, with 10 bases that match TRBD2. CDR1 is MNHNY and CDR2 is SVGAGI in the germline V gene (reference sequence). Trimming at V came to 4 bases and at J to 5 bases, leaving 10 bases not matched to a gene. CDR3 length: 16 amino acids.

The chain couples TRBV7-9 to TRBJ2-1, with TRBD2 matching over 15 bases. The CDR3 is made up of 17 amino acids. Per germline, CDR1 SEHNR and CDR2 FQNEAQ (reference sequence). Trimming removed 5 bases from V and 6 bases from J; junction bases left unmatched: 8. The CDR3 loop reads CASSQGTSGRSVNEQFF. The CDR3 nucleotides are TGTGCCAGCAGCCAGGGGACTAGCGGGAGGTCCGTCAATGAGCAGTTCTTC.

This chain uses TRBV11-2 with TRBJ1-5; 9 nucleotides line up with TRBD1. Germline V gene data show CDR1 as SGHAT and CDR2 as FQNNGV. The V gene end was trimmed by 5 bases and the J gene end by 1 base; junction bases not matched to a gene: 9. This CDR3 spans 17 amino acids. CDR3 sequence reads: CASSPGTGTGSNQPQHF. The CDR3 bases are TGTGCCAGCAGCCCGGGGACAGGGACGGGAAGCAATCAGCCCCAGCATTTT.

J is TRBJ2-1 and V is TRBV3-1 (or the pseudogene TRBV3-2), with 12 positions matching TRBD2. The CDR3 is 16 residues long. The V gene end was trimmed by 3 bases and the J gene end by 7 bases; junction bases not matched to a gene: 7. Germline-derived CDR1 and CDR2 are LGHDT and YNNKEL (reference sequence). This CDR3 is CASSQTSGRSRNEQFF. The CDR3 region has the DNA TGTGCCAGCAGCCAGACTAGCGGGAGATCTAGGAATGAGCAGTTCTTC.

The chain combines TRBV6-5 with TRBJ2-7, with D possibly being TRBD1 (6 bases). Trimming cost V 4 bases and J 5 bases, with 18 bases left between them. This CDR3 region has 15 residues. Germline CDR1 reads MNHEY; CDR2 reads SVGAGI. The CDR3 spells CASSSLSQGSHEQYF. The DNA of the CDR3 is TGTGCCAGCAGTTCCTTATCTCAGGGGTCCCACGAGCAGTACTTC.

The chain links TRBV5-1 to TRBJ2-1, with D perhaps matching TRBD1 (5 bases). V gave up 0 bases and J gave up 8 bases, with 15 bases separating them. The CDR3 is made up of 15 amino acids. CDR1 and CDR2 from the germline V gene are SGHRS and YFSETQ. The CDR3 reads CASSLGSGSGHEQFF. CDR3 sequence (DNA): TGCGCCAGCAGCTTGGGATCAGGGTCAGGGCATGAGCAGTTCTTC.

This clone has a handful of counts. The chain recombines TRBV28 with TRBJ2-3; D is unclear. This CDR3 region has 15 residues. Germline V gives CDR1 MDHEN, CDR2 SYDVKM. V dropped 4 bases and J dropped 2 bases, with 13 bases sitting between them. Here the CDR3 reads CASSSPRSPTDTQYF. The CDR3 coding sequence is TGTGCCAGCAGTTCCCCGAGATCACCCACAGATACGCAGTATTTT.

The chain joins TRBV2 to TRBJ2-7; maybe TRBD2 (5 bases). CDR3 length: 14 residues. Germline V gene data show CDR1 as SNHLY and CDR2 as FYNNEI. Trimming removed 4 bases at V and 0 bases at J, with 10 bases between. CDR3 nucleotides: TGTGCCAGCAGTGGAAGCGGACGCTCCTACGAGCAGTACTTC. Protein sequence: CASSGSGRSYEQYF.

This clone was recorded once. This chain connects TRBV29-1 to TRBJ2-1; 7 bases line up with TRBD2. This CDR3 has 13 residues. V trimming: 7 bases; J trimming: 6 bases; junction bases outside the gene matches: 9. CDR1 SQVTM and CDR2 ANQGSEA come from the germline V gene. The CDR3 region has the DNA TGCAGCGCAGAGCGGGGAGGGTCCAATGAGCAGTTCTTC. It yields the protein CSAERGGSNEQFF.

CDR3 region: CASSKRGTNTGELFF. The CDR3 nucleotides read TGTGCCAGCAGCAAACGGGGAACTAACACCGGGGAGCTGTTTTTT. This rearrangement joins TRBV21-1 to TRBJ2-2; the table's D gene call, TRBD2, was not cross checked with the DNA. TRBV21-1 is a pseudogene segment. This CDR3 region has 15 residues.

This clone appeared a few times. One junction end does not reproduce the germline sequence, and a read error may be involved. This chain links TRBV6-2 or TRBV6-3 with TRBJ2-6, with D tentatively TRBD1 (5 bases). Germline CDR1 is MNHEY and CDR2 is SVGEGT. The CDR3 totals 17 residues. CDR3 in DNA: TGTGCCAGCAGTTACGTATTTGGCCCCTCTGGGGCCAACGTGCTGACTTTC. Translation: CASSYVFGPSGANVLTF.

The V call is TRBV12-3 or TRBV12-4, the J call TRBJ1-1; D might be TRBD1 (5 bases). There are 13 residues in the CDR3. V lost 4 bases and J 3 bases, leaving 9 bases between the germline ends. The CDR3 nucleotides read TGTGCCAGCAGTTGGGGGGGTTACACTGAAGCTTTCTTT. Encoded protein: CASSWGGYTEAFF.